This T cell receptor (beta chain) appears in the sequencing data of a study of blood T cells in healthy people across ages (dated by TCRdb to the mid-2010s). The study in broad terms: Template switching captured roughly one uniquely barcoded TCR beta cDNA molecule per two T cells in model experiments. Donors of different ages were randomly distributed across sequencing lanes to avoid experimental bias. To track age-related changes in TCR beta repertoire diversity, the study relied on deep sequencing normalized with unique cDNA molecular identifiers. The study analyzed two additional independent replicas of 1 million unique cDNA reads from the same blood draw for two donors, one aged 18 to 30 and one aged 80 or older. The donors were split into four age groups: young (average around 17 years), middle-aged (39), aged (more than 60) and long-lived (over 80). Findings and caveats that apply to the study as a whole: Compared with the aged group, the long-lived group had more naive CD4+ T cells, fewer expanded clones and increased TCR diversity, suggesting age selection. Estimates of total diversity based on one million sequenced T cells were regarded as lower bounds and as underestimates. Observed TCR beta diversity per million T cells fell roughly linearly with age, and a significant reduction was already apparent by age roughly 40. Because donor CMV infection status was unknown, age-related changes in expanded clonotypes were potentially confounded. A strong correlation was found between observed TCR beta diversity and the percentage of naive T cells measured by flow cytometry. Because profiling used bulk unsorted PBMCs, naive and antigen-experienced compartments could not be compared conclusively.

Systemically healthy Caucasian individuals from Russia, 39 in total and aged about 6 to 95 years, were included as donors. Roughly 9 milliliters of peripheral blood were drawn from each donor into EDTA-treated Vacutainer tubes. Ficoll-Paque density-gradient centrifugation was used to isolate PBMCs, with at least 7 million per sample. Trizol reagent was used to extract total RNA from the PBMCs, yielding at least 6 micrograms per sample. For every donor, an aliquot of PBMCs went through flow cytometry to measure the percentages of naive CD45RAhigh/CD27high T cells. The CDR1 and CDR2 encoded by the germline V gene are SQVTM and ANQGSEA. The CDR3 covers 16 residues, taking in both the cysteine and the phenylalanine. The retained sequence is limited to the CDR3, 48 bases, with the frame set at the first base. V is cut back by 3 bases and J by 0 bases, with 3 bases in the junction unmatched. Points on this clonotype: The antigen it binds to is not known. No clone much larger than this one lies a single base away; base qualities are absent.

To prepare the library, 5' RACE was applied. Data came from an Illumina HiSeq 2500. A second PCR of roughly 6 to 11 cycles was run with a J-beta primer mix and a sample-barcoded 5' primer. A unique molecular identifier was introduced onto each TCR beta cDNA molecule by a template-switch 5' adaptor carrying 12 random nucleotides. Each sample yielded at least 3 million CDR3-containing paired-end reads. First-strand cDNA synthesis was performed from all RNA using the Mint cDNA synthesis kit, with priming by a TRBC-specific oligonucleotide. Following uracil-DNA glycosylase treatment, a first 18-cycle PCR with universal primers M1SS and BC2_uni_R was performed on all cDNA. For the original study's pipeline: Each sample was normalized by randomly selecting 1 million high-quality reads, each carrying a distinct molecular identifier. Instead of being binned into consensus sequences, reads with shared molecular identifiers were discarded. MiTCR, set to a Q25 quality threshold and the strictest error-elimination algorithm, was used for CDR3 identification, clonotype clustering and error correction. Lower-bound total TCR beta diversity was estimated with a nonparametric unseen species model using Euler transformation. TCRdb ran its own pipeline on the public reads, namely fastp trimming at Q25 and MiXCR clone calling, and kept in-frame beta chains. Entries are consolidated by CDR3 protein sequence, retaining the most common genes and DNA. For this entry, the V and J calls and clone size follow TCRdb and not the study's own pipeline. This sample lists 730,000 or so distinct CDR3 sequences; approximately 43% were detected once. The top ten hold 20% to 25% of the sample.

Sample: blood. This sequence originates from a woman in her sixties in good health. The sequence links TRBV29-1 to TRBJ2-6; the central 9 bases match TRBD2. The CDR3: CSVEVLAGSGANVLTF. The DNA sequence is TGCAGCGTTGAGGTACTAGCGGGCTCTGGGGCCAACGTCCTGACTTTC.